These 28 T cell receptor beta chains were sequenced from one sample in a study of T cell responses to AZD1222 COVID-19 vaccine. Only in-frame clones appear in the TCRdb table, and some are missing; sequencing was by immunoSEQ multiplex PCR. Of about 110,000 clones detected, roughly four fifths appear once; the ten largest clones hold under 10%. The sample in question was peripheral blood, obtained on day 0 of AZD1222 vaccination. Source of these receptors: an adult in good health.

The gene calls are TRBV7-3 and TRBJ2-5, with D maybe TRBD2 (6 bases). The V end was cut by 1 base, the J end by 5 bases, with 17 bases between. The CDR3 totals 16 residues. The germline gives CDR1 SGHTA, CDR2 FQGTGA. The CDR3 here is CASSLNAPRRGETQYF. The CDR3 DNA reads as TGTGCCAGCAGCTTAAATGCCCCTCGACGGGGGGAGACCCAGTACTTC.

The genes are TRBV6-5 and TRBJ1-2; possibly TRBD1 for D (6 bases). The CDR3 contains 15 residues. The germline V and J ends were trimmed by 7 bases and 7 bases, with 22 bases remaining between them. Germline CDR1 MNHEY, CDR2 SVGAGI. CDR3 nucleotides: TGTGCCAGCACCCCCAATCGAGGCAGGGGTTTTGGCTACACCTTC. Protein sequence: CASTPNRGRGFGYTF.

The rearrangement joins TRBV27 to TRBJ1-2; no clear D. V dropped 3 bases and J dropped 7 bases, with 12 bases sitting between them. This CDR3 has 13 amino acids. Germline assignment: CDR1 MNHEY and CDR2 SMNVEV (reference sequence). The CDR3, as DNA: TGTGCCAGCAGTTTCGCCCGGTCTGCTGGCTACACCTTC. Its protein is CASSFARSAGYTF.

This chain joins TRBV5-6 and TRBJ2-7; no clear D. There are 12 residues in the CDR3. With 5 bases removed from V and 1 base from J, the gap between germline ends came to 7 bases. The germline CDR1 and CDR2 sequences are SGHDT and YYEEEE. Here the CDR3 DNA reads TGTGCCAGCAGTCCTCGGTCCTACGAGCAGTACTTC. This sequence encodes CASSPRSYEQYF.

The J gene is TRBJ2-2, the V gene TRBV7-2, with D possibly matching TRBD1 (5 bases). Germline values: CDR1 SGHTA, CDR2 FQGNSA. This CDR3 is built from 13 residues. With 6 bases removed from V and 7 bases from J, the gap between germline ends came to 12 bases. The CDR3 is CASSFDRYGELFF. Written as DNA, the CDR3 is TGTGCCAGCAGTTTTGACAGATACGGGGAGCTGTTTTTT.

CDR3 sequence reads: CASILGGGAEAFF. The CDR3 DNA is TGTGCCAGCATCCTCGGGGGGGGTGCTGAAGCTTTCTTT. This rearrangement joins TRBV7-2 to TRBJ1-1, with a weak D call TRBD1 (5 bases). This CDR3 comprises 13 residues. Trimming removed 7 bases from V and 6 bases from J, with 15 bases in between. CDR1 SGHTA and CDR2 FQGNSA come from the germline V gene.

V and J are TRBV9 and TRBJ2-7; D is unresolved. The germline V gene has CDR1 SGDLS and CDR2 YYNGEE. Between the trimmed V and J ends, which lost 0 bases and 3 bases, there was a span of 16 bases. CDR3 length equals 16 residues. CDR3: CASSVALGRKNYEQYF. CDR3 coding DNA: TGTGCCAGCAGCGTAGCGTTGGGCAGAAAAAACTACGAGCAGTACTTC.

The V call is TRBV7-2, the J call TRBJ1-2, with a tentative D call TRBD1 (5 bases). The germline V gene encodes CDR1 SGHTA and CDR2 FQGNSA. The length of the CDR3 is 13 residues. V lost 2 bases to trimming and J lost 8 bases, with 12 bases between them. The CDR3 reads CASSLIRGEGYTF. The CDR3 coding sequence is TGTGCCAGCAGCTTAATCCGGGGCGAGGGCTACACCTTC.

This clone was counted between two and nine times. CDR3 nucleotide sequence: TGCGCCAGCAGCCCAAAAAATCCGGGACTAGCGTACAATGAGCAGTTCTTC. Encoded protein: CASSPKNPGLAYNEQFF. This chain links TRBV4-3 with TRBJ2-1; 10 bases map to TRBD2. Germline CDR1 LGHNA, CDR2 YSLEER. This CDR3 is 17 amino acids long. The trim removed 4 bases at V and 4 bases at J, leaving 10 bases unmatched.

This chain connects TRBV7-2 to TRBJ2-3; 10 bases are shared with TRBD1. Unmatched junction bases numbered 8, after V lost 4 bases and J lost 1 base. From germline, CDR1 is SGHTA and CDR2 FQGNSA. This CDR3 spans 17 amino acids. The CDR3 nucleotides are TGTGCCAGCAGCTCAACGGGACAGGGGAAGGGCACAGATACGCAGTATTTT. Its translation is CASSSTGQGKGTDTQYF.

The J gene is TRBJ2-5, the V gene TRBV5-4; D is perhaps TRBD1 (6 bases). Deletions cut 0 bases from V and 6 bases from J, with 12 bases between. This CDR3 comprises 14 residues. Germline-derived CDR1 and CDR2 are SGHNT and YYREEE (reference sequence). The CDR3 bases are TGTGCCAGCAGCTTGGACAGGGTGGGGAAGACCCAGTACTTC. Protein product: CASSLDRVGKTQYF.

The chain uses TRBV30 and TRBJ1-6, with a possible D match to TRBD1 (5 bases). This CDR3 is built from 13 residues. Between the trimmed V and J ends, which lost 4 bases and 8 bases, there was a span of 12 bases. The V gene's germline CDR1 is GTSNPN and CDR2 SVGIG (reference sequence). The CDR3 loop reads CAWTQGSHSPLHF. In DNA, the CDR3 is TGTGCCTGGACTCAGGGTTCCCATTCACCCCTCCACTTT. Full variable domain (outside the CDR3, taken from reference TRBV30 and TRBJ1-6): SQTIHQWPATLVQPVGSPLSLECTVEGTSNPNLYWYRQAAGRGLQLLFYSVGIGQISSEVPQNLSASRPQDRQFILSSKKLLLSDSGFYLCAWTQGSHSPLHFGNGTRLTVT.

J is TRBJ1-1 and V is TRBV29-1, with no clear D. V gave up 5 bases and J gave up 7 bases, with 8 bases separating them. The CDR3 length is 10 residues. Germline CDR1 and CDR2: SQVTM and ANQGSEA. CDR3 in DNA: TGCAGCGTTAACAGTCATGAAGCTTTCTTT. Protein: CSVNSHEAFF.

This CDR3 reads CASTPGGGIGKNIQYF. CDR3 bases: TGTGCCAGCACCCCCGGGGGGGGGATAGGGAAAAACATTCAGTACTTC. This chain joins TRBV28 and TRBJ2-4; 8 nucleotides match TRBD2. CDR3 length: 16 amino acids. J was trimmed by 4 bases and V by 7 bases; bases with no gene match: 12. Germline assignment: CDR1 MDHEN and CDR2 SYDVKM.

The count of this clone is one. The chain is built from TRBV7-2 and TRBJ1-1; no firm D call. Germline V gene data show CDR1 as SGHTA and CDR2 as FQGNSA. CDR3 size: 14 residues. Trimming stripped 3 bases from V and 6 bases from J, with 14 bases between. CDR3 bases: TGTGCCAGCAGCTTCGCCCCCCGGAGCTCTGAAGCTTTCTTT. Translated, it gives CASSFAPRSSEAFF.

The rearrangement links TRBV6-5 to TRBJ1-1; D is ambiguous. The germline V gene encodes CDR1 MNHEY and CDR2 SVGAGI. The CDR3 is made up of 12 amino acids. Between the trimmed V and J ends, which lost 2 bases and 7 bases, there was a span of 8 bases. CDR3 nucleotides: TGTGCCAGCAGTTACCGGGGTGGTGAAGCTTTCTTT. Its protein product is CASSYRGGEAFF.

The chain has TRBV2 and TRBJ1-3; 8 nucleotides agree with TRBD1. The V and J ends lost 7 bases and 1 base, in that order; junction bases with no gene match: 6. CDR1 is SNHLY, CDR2 FYNNEI, per germline. The CDR3 is 15 residues long. The chain's CDR3 is CASNIQGVSGNTIYF. As DNA, the CDR3 is TGTGCCAGCAATATACAGGGGGTGTCTGGAAACACCATATATTTT.

The CDR3 sequence: CATSDGGTSGRGYEQYF. CDR3 coding DNA: TGTGCCACCAGTGATGGCGGGACTAGCGGGAGGGGTTACGAGCAGTACTTC. The chain links TRBV24-1 to TRBJ2-7; TRBD2 aligns across 16 bases. V trimming: 3 bases; J trimming: 4 bases; junction bases outside the gene matches: 5. CDR1 and CDR2 from the germline V gene are KGHDR and SFDVKD. This CDR3 region has 17 residues.

This clone was seen only once. V and J are TRBV21-1 and TRBJ1-5. TRBV21-1 is listed as a pseudogene. The CDR3 runs 18 residues. CDR3 loop: CASSKAPTGGTSNQPQHF. The CDR3 DNA sequence: TGTGCCAGCAGCAAAGCCCCTACTGGAGGGACTAGCAATCAGCCCCAGCATTTT.

The chain carries TRBV6-6 and TRBJ2-5; no clear D gene. Germline CDR1 and CDR2: MNHNY and SVGAGI (reference sequence). The CDR3 sequence is 14 residues long. V was pared by 6 bases and J by 4 bases, with 15 bases between. For the CDR3, the DNA is TGTGCCAGCAGCCATCTATCCATTCCAGAGACCCAGTACTTC. This codes for CASSHLSIPETQYF.

The chain joins TRBV7-8 to TRBJ1-5, with TRBD1 matching over 7 bases. J lost 5 bases, V lost 4 bases, and 5 bases had no gene match. Germline lookup yields CDR1 SGHVS and CDR2 FQNEAQ. This CDR3 is 14 amino acids long. The CDR3 nucleotides are TGTGCCAGCAGCTACGGGACAGTCGATCAGCCCCAGCATTTT. As protein: CASSYGTVDQPQHF. Looking up the rest from reference TRBV7-8 and TRBJ1-5 gives the full variable domain: GAGVSQSPRYKVAKRGQDVALRCDPISGHVSLFWYQQALGQGPEFLTYFQNEAQLDKSGLPSDRFFAERPEGSVSTLKIQRTQQEDSAVYLCASSYGTVDQPQHFGDGTRLSIL.

This chain joins TRBV5-8 and TRBJ2-3; D is ambiguous. Looked up from germline, CDR1 is SGHTS and CDR2 is YDEGEE. This CDR3 has 15 amino acids. Trimming stripped 1 base from V and 6 bases from J, with 15 bases between. CDR3 DNA sequence: TGTGCCAGCAGCTTGTCCGGGCTCCGAACGGATACGCAGTATTTT. Protein sequence: CASSLSGLRTDTQYF.

The chain is built from TRBV9 and TRBJ2-2; TRBD2 matches at 11 bases. The length of the CDR3 is 16 residues. Trimming at V came to 0 bases and at J to 3 bases, leaving 1 base not matched to a gene. CDR1 and CDR2 (germline): SGDLS, YYNGEE. CDR3 sequence (DNA): TGTGCCAGCAGCGTAGAACTAGCGGGGGACACCGGGGAGCTGTTTTTT. This sequence encodes CASSVELAGDTGELFF.

This clone appeared a few times. V usage is TRBV7-8 and J usage is TRBJ1-5; possibly TRBD1 for D (5 bases). This CDR3 is built from 16 residues. Germline loops: CDR1 SGHVS, CDR2 FQNEAQ. With 1 base removed from V and 5 bases from J, the gap between germline ends came to 15 bases. CDR3 sequence: CASSLGAGYPHQPQHF. CDR3 nucleotides: TGTGCCAGCAGCTTAGGGGCAGGGTACCCGCATCAGCCCCAGCATTTT.

The chain has TRBV6-5 and TRBJ2-4; TRBD2 is a possible D gene (5 bases). The CDR3 is made up of 12 amino acids. In germline, CDR1 is MNHEY, CDR2 SVGAGI. V lost 5 bases to trimming and J lost 6 bases, with 8 bases between them. CDR3 sequence (DNA): TGTGCCAGCAGTCCCGGGGTAAACATTCAGTACTTC. This translates into CASSPGVNIQYF.

This clone was detected only once. The V and J genes are TRBV10-2 and TRBJ1-4, with D perhaps matching TRBD1 (6 bases). This CDR3 contains 14 residues. Germline loops: CDR1 WSHSY, CDR2 SAAADI. Trimming took off 2 bases at V and 5 bases at J, with 9 bases between the two ends. CDR3 protein: CASSEQRGNEKLFF. In nucleotides, the CDR3 is TGCGCCAGCAGTGAGCAGAGGGGGAATGAAAAACTGTTTTTT.

The CDR3 loop is CASSQAPTGKGNGYTF. The CDR3 nucleotides read TGTGCCAGCAGCCAGGCCCCGACAGGGAAAGGCAATGGCTACACCTTC. J is TRBJ1-2 and V is TRBV3-1 (or the pseudogene TRBV3-2), with 7 bases lining up with TRBD1. Germline V lookup: CDR1 LGHDT, CDR2 YNNKEL (reference sequence). The CDR3 loop spans 16 amino acids. V lost 3 bases and J lost 6; bases outside the gene matches: 13.

This sequence joins TRBV5-6 and TRBJ1-1, with 7 bases identical to TRBD1. From germline, CDR1 is SGHDT and CDR2 YYEEEE. This CDR3 region has 14 residues. The trim removed 3 bases at V and 0 bases at J, leaving 2 bases unmatched. Here the CDR3 DNA reads TGTGCCAGCAGCTCACAGGGGTTGAACACTGAAGCTTTCTTT. This codes for CASSSQGLNTEAFF.